These 12 T cell receptor beta chains originate from one sample sequenced in a study of cytomegalovirus exposure and HLA in healthy donors. The PCR was carried out with 60 Vbeta primers and 13 Jbeta primers. Profiling relied on immunoSEQ multiplex PCR, and the TCRdb table lists in-frame clones only, not all of them. The sample consists of 100,000 to 150,000 clones, approximately 78% of them appearing once. Material: PBMCs. Receptor source: a female donor in good health and CMV-seronegative.

This sequence joins TRBV5-1 and TRBJ2-6; TRBD2 aligns across 8 bases. V gave up 4 bases and J gave up 2 bases; unmatched junction bases: 11. The V gene's germline CDR1 is SGHRS and CDR2 YFSETQ. The CDR3 loop spans 18 amino acids. The CDR3 DNA is TGCGCCAGCAGCACCGGGGTTTTCGGGGGGGCTGGGGCCAACGTCCTGACTTTC. Protein product: CASSTGVFGGAGANVLTF.

The V gene is TRBV9, the J gene TRBJ1-4; D is uncertain. V lost 3 bases and J lost 8, with 17 bases in between. CDR1 SGDLS and CDR2 YYNGEE come from the germline V gene. The CDR3 sequence is 15 residues long. CDR3 DNA: TGTGCCAGCAGCGCCAGAGGCGGAGTTCTGGAAAAACTGTTTTTT. Amino acids: CASSARGGVLEKLFF.

This clone was picked up one time. V gene TRBV7-8 combines with J gene TRBJ2-1, with 11 bases identical to TRBD2. The V segment lost 5 bases and the J segment 7 bases; nucleotides outside the gene matches: 19. Germline loops: CDR1 SGHVS, CDR2 FQNEAQ. This CDR3 comprises 19 residues. CDR3 sequence (DNA): TGTGCCAGCAGCCGTAGGCAGGGATTGGGCCTAGCGGGAGGAAATGAGCAGTTCTTC. This sequence encodes CASSRRQGLGLAGGNEQFF.

The chain couples TRBV5-1 to TRBJ2-7; TRBD1 agrees at 8 bases. The CDR3 contains 15 residues. CDR1 and CDR2 (germline): SGHRS, YFSETQ. Trimming took 3 bases from V and 5 from J; bases not matched to a gene: 10. The CDR3 reads CASSSPGQGANEQYF. The DNA for the CDR3 is TGCGCCAGCAGCTCACCCGGACAGGGCGCCAACGAGCAGTACTTC. The entire variable domain, with the rest obtained from reference TRBV5-1 and TRBJ2-7, is as follows: KAGVTQTPRYLIKTRGQQVTLSCSPISGHRSVSWYQQTPGQGLQFLFEYFSETQRNKGNFPGRFSGRQFSNSRSEMNVSTLELGDSALYLCASSSPGQGANEQYFGPGTRLTVT.

The chain links TRBV7-2 to TRBJ1-2; 9 nucleotides agree with TRBD1. The CDR3 is made up of 15 amino acids. Trimming cost V 1 base and J 4 bases; bases outside gene matches: 4. Germline V gives CDR1 SGHTA, CDR2 FQGNSA. Here the CDR3 DNA reads TGTGCCAGCAGCTTAGGACAGGGGGATGGCTATGGCTACACCTTC. Translating it yields CASSLGQGDGYGYTF.

The chain combines TRBV28 with TRBJ2-3; 9 nucleotides agree with TRBD2. CDR1 and CDR2 (germline): MDHEN, SYDVKM. The CDR3 extends over 15 amino acids. Germline trimming cut 3 bases from V and 5 bases from J; bases unmatched to any gene: 6. CDR3 sequence reads: CASSFESGRKDTQYF. The DNA of the CDR3 is TGTGCCAGCAGTTTTGAAAGCGGGAGGAAAGATACGCAGTATTTT.

The chain recombines TRBV14 with TRBJ2-5; perhaps TRBD1 as D (6 bases). This CDR3 spans 13 amino acids. Germline V lookup: CDR1 SGHDN, CDR2 FVKESK. Trimming took 2 bases from V and 5 from J, leaving 9 bases between them. CDR3 in amino acids: CASSQNRDETQYF. The CDR3 nucleotides read TGTGCCAGCAGCCAAAACAGGGACGAGACCCAGTACTTC.

J is TRBJ2-7 and V is TRBV5-4; 12 bases align to TRBD1. V shed 4 bases and J 2 bases; nucleotides not matched to a gene: 1. Germline loops: CDR1 SGHNT, CDR2 YYREEE (reference sequence). CDR3 length: 14 amino acids. The CDR3 protein is CASSRDRGPYEQYF. DNA of the CDR3: TGTGCCAGCAGCCGGGACAGGGGGCCCTACGAGCAGTACTTC.

The J gene is TRBJ1-4, the V gene TRBV7-9; 7 bases map to TRBD1. The germline gives CDR1 SEHNR, CDR2 FQNEAQ (reference sequence). J was trimmed by 7 bases and V by 2 bases; bases with no gene match: 10. The CDR3 has 16 residues. In nucleotides, the CDR3 is TGTGCCAGCAGCTTATATGTTGGCAGGGGGAGTGAAAAACTGTTTTTT. Translating gives CASSLYVGRGSEKLFF.

The genes are TRBV7-2 and TRBJ2-7, with D possibly TRBD2 on 5 matching bases. This CDR3 region has 15 residues. The germline V gene encodes CDR1 SGHTA and CDR2 FQGNSA. Trimming removed 1 base from V and 3 bases from J, with 13 bases in between. As DNA, the CDR3 is TGTGCCAGCAGCTTAGGTAGCGTCTTAAACTACGAGCAGTACTTC. The encoded protein is CASSLGSVLNYEQYF.

This rearrangement joins TRBV11-2 to TRBJ2-4, with 10 bases that match TRBD2. J was trimmed by 2 bases and V by 1 base; bases with no gene match: 8. The CDR3 extends over 18 amino acids. CDR1 is SGHAT, CDR2 FQNNGV, per germline. The CDR3 loop reads CASSLAGGTSVPKNIQYF. The CDR3 DNA reads as TGTGCCAGCAGCTTAGCGGGAGGGACTAGCGTCCCCAAAAACATTCAGTACTTC.

To note about this clone: The germline gene is not matched at one end of the junction; a read error may be the cause. This chain joins TRBV7-7 and TRBJ2-3; no definite D call. The CDR3 is 14 amino acids. In germline, CDR1 is SSHAT, CDR2 FNYEAQ (reference sequence). The CDR3 loop reads CASSMTPRTDTQYF. Here the CDR3 DNA reads TGTGCTAGCAGCATGACTCCGCGCACAGATACGCAGTATTTT.